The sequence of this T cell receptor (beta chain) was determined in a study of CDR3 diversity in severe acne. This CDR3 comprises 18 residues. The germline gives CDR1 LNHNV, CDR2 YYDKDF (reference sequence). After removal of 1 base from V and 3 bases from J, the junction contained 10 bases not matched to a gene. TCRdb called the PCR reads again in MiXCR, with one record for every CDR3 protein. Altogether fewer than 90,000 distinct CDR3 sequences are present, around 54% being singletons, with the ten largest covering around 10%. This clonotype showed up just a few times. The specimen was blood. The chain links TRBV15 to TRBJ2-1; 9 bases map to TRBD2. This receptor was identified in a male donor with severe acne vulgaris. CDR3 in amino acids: CATSRGVLTSGRYNEQFF. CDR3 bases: TGTGCCACCAGCAGAGGGGTCCTAACTAGCGGGCGCTACAATGAGCAGTTCTTC.